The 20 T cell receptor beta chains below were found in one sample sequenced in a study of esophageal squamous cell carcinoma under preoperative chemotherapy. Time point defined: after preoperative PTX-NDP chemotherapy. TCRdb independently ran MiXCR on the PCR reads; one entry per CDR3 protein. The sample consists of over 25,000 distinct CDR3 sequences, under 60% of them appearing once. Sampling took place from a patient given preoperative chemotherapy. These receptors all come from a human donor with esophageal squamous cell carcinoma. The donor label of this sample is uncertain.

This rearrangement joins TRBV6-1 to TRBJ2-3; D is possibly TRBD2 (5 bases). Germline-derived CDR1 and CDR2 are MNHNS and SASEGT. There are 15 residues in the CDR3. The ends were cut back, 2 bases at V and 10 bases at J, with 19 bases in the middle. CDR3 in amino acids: CASSEFSVVTGAQYF. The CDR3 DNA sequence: TGTGCCAGCAGTGAATTTAGCGTGGTTACCGGGGCGCAGTATTTT.

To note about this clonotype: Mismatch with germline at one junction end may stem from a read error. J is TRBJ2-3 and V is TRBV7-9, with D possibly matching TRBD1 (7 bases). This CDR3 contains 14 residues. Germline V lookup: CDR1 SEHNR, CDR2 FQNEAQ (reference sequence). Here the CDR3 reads CAGSGWTGPDTQYF. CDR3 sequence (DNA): TGTGCGGGGAGCGGGTGGACAGGCCCAGATACCCAGTATTTC.

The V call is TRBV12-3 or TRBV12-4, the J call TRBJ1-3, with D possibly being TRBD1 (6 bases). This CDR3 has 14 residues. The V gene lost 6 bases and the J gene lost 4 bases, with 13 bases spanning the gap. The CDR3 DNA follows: TGTGCCAGCAGCTTCGACAGGACCGGAAACACCATATATTTT. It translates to CASSFDRTGNTIYF.

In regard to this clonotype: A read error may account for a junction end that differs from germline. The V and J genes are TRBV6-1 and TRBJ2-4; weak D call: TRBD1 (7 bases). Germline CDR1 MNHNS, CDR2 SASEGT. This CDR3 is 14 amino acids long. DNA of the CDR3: TGTGGCAGCAGGGGGGTGCGAGCCAAAAACATGCAGTACTTC. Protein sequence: CGSRGVRAKNMQYF.

In nucleotides, the CDR3 is TGTGCCAGCAGTTTAGGGAGTGGGGGCGCCGGCCGTGGCTACACCTTC. Translating gives CASSLGSGGAGRGYTF. V is TRBV12-3 or TRBV12-4 and J is TRBJ1-2; D is perhaps TRBD1 (6 bases). This CDR3 is 16 amino acids long. V gave up 1 base and J gave up 7 bases, with 19 bases separating them.

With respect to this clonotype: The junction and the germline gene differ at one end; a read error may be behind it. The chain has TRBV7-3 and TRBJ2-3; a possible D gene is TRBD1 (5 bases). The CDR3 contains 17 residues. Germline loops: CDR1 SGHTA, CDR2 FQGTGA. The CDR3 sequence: CASSRKLGLWAGDMQYF. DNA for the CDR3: TGTGCCAGCAGCCGCAAACTGGGGCTGTGGGCTGGAGATATGCAGTATTTT.

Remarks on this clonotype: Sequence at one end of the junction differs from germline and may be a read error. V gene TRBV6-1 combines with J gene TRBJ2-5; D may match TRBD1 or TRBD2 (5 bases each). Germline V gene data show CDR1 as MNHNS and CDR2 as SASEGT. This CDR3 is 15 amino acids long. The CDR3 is CASSELGRDQDTQYF. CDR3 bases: TGTGCCAGCAGTGAATTGGGCCGGGACCAAGATACCCAGTACTTC.

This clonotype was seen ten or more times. The CDR3: CASSFSGQGAMDEQFF. The CDR3 DNA reads as TGTGCCAGCAGCTTTTCGGGGCAGGGGGCGATGGATGAGCAGTTCTTC. This sequence joins TRBV11-3 and TRBJ2-1, with 8 nucleotides matching TRBD1. V lost 3 bases and J lost 8; bases outside the gene matches: 12. The V gene's germline CDR1 is SGHNT and CDR2 YENEEA. The CDR3 is made up of 16 amino acids.

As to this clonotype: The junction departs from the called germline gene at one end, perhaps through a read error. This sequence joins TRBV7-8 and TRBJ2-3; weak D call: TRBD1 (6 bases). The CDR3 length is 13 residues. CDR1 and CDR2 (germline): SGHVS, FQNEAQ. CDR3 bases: TGTGCCCTCCACAGGGTGAGCACAGAGACGCAGTATTTT. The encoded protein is CALHRVSTETQYF. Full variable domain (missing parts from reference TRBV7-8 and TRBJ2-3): GAGVSQSPRYKVAKRGQDVALRCDPISGHVSLFWYQQALGQGPEFLTYFQNEAQLDKSGLPSDRFFAERPEGSVSTLKIQRTQQEDSAVYLCALHRVSTETQYFGPGTRLTVL.

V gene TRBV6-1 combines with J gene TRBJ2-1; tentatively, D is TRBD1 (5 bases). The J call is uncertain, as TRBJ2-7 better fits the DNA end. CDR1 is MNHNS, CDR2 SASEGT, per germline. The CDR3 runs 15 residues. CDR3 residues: CASSLNTGATYEQYF. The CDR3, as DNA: TGTGCCAGCAGTCTGAATACAGGCGCTACCTACGAGCAGTACTTC.

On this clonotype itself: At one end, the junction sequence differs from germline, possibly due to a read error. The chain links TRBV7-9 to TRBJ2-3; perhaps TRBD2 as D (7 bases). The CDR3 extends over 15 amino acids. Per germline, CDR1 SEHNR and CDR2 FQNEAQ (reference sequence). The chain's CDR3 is CGGGLGGGSPDTQYF. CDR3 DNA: TGTGGCGGGGGCTTAGGGGGAGGGAGCCCAGATACCCAGTATTTT.

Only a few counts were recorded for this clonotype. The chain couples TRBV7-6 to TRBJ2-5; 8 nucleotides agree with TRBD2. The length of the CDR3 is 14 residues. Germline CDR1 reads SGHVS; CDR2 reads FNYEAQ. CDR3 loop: CAGSGGGVKDTQYF. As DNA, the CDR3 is TGTGCGGGCAGCGGGGGCGGGGTCAAAGATACGCAGTACTTC.

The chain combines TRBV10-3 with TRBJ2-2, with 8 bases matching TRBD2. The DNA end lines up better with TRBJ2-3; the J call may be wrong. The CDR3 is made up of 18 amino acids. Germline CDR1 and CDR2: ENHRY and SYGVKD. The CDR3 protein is CAISESPGGTPSTEEQYF. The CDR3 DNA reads TGTGCCATCAGTGAGTCGCCGGGGGGGACTCCGAGCACCGAGGAGCAGTATTTT.

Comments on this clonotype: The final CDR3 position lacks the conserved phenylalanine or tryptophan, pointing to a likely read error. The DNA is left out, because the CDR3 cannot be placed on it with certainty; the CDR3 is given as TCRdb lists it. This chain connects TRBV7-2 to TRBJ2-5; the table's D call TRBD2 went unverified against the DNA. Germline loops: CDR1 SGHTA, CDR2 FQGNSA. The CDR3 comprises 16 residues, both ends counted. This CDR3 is CASSSGRGARRESQLS.

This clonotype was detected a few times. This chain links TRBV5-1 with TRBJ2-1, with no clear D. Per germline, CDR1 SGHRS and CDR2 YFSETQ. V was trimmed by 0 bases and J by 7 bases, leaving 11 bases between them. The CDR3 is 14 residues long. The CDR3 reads CASSLGWVENEQFF. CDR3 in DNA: TGCGCCAGCAGCTTGGGTTGGGTGGAGAATGAGCAGTTCTTC. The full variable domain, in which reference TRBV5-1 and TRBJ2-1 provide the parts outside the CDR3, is KAGVTQTPRYLIKTRGQQVTLSCSPISGHRSVSWYQQTPGQGLQFLFEYFSETQRNKGNFPGRFSGRQFSNSRSEMNVSTLELGDSALYLCASSLGWVENEQFFGPGTRLTVL.

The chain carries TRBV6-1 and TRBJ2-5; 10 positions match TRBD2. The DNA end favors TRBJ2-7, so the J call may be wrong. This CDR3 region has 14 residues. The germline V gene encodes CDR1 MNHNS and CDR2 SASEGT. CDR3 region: CASSNLAGVYEQYF. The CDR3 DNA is TGTGCCAGCAGTAATCTAGCGGGAGTGTACGAGCAGTACTTC.

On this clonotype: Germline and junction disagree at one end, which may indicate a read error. Here the CDR3 reads CARSRVSGRGAKNTQYF. In DNA, the CDR3 is TGTGCCAGGAGCCGCGTCTCGGGGCGGGGGGCTAAAAATACGCAGTATTTC. This rearrangement joins TRBV7-3 to TRBJ2-4, with 8 bases that match TRBD2. Germline lookup yields CDR1 SGHTA and CDR2 FQGTGA. The CDR3 length is 17 residues.

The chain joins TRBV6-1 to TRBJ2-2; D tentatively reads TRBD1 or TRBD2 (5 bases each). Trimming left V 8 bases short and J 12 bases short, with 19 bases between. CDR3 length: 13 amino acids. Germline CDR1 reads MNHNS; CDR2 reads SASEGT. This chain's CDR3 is CASGADRGDKLFF. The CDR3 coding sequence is TGTGCCAGCGGGGCTGACCGGGGCGATAAGCTGTTTTTT.

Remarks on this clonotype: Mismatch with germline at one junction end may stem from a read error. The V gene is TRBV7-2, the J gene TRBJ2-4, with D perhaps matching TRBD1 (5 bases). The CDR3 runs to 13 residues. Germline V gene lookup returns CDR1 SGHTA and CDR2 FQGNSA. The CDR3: CASRLRGANIQYF. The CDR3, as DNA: TGTGCCAGCAGGTTACGTGGGGCCAACATCCAGTACTTC.

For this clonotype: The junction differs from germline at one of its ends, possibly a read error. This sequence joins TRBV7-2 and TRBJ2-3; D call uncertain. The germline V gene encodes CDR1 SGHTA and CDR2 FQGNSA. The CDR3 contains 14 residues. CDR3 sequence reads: CAGSVQRGTDTQYF. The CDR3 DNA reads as TGTGCCGGCTCGGTGCAGCGTGGCACAGATACGCAGTACTTT.